The sequence of this T cell receptor beta chain was determined in a study of Ad26.COV2.S vaccination and SARS-CoV-2 variants. Treatment reported: some 20 received Ad26.COV2.S at low or high dose, single or two shots; roughly five received placebo; per-sample allocation not given. After the first vaccine or placebo injection, samples were drawn on day 63. The protocol was immunoSEQ multiplex PCR, while the TCRdb copy is restricted to in-frame clones and leaves out a portion. The data show 350,000 to 400,000 clones, with approximately 91% seen just once and 3.5% held by the top ten. CDR1 is KGHSH and CDR2 is LQKENI in the germline V gene. This CDR3 contains 16 residues. The V and J ends lost 4 bases and 0 bases, in that order; junction bases with no gene match: 8.

This specimen consisted of peripheral blood, obtained in a trial of Ad26.COV2.S vaccine versus placebo. This rearrangement joins TRBV18 to TRBJ1-1; the match to TRBD1 covers 7 bases. The TCR sequence derives from a person between 18 and 65 years old who received the Ad26.COV2.S COVID-19 vaccine or a placebo. CDR3 sequence: CASSLGQVLLNTEAFF. Here the CDR3 DNA reads TGTGCCAGCTCACTAGGACAGGTCCTACTGAACACTGAAGCTTTCTTT.